Listed below are T cell receptor beta chains from one sample, sequenced in a study of identical twins. TCRdb re-derived calls from the 5' RACE reads in MiXCR, one entry per CDR3 protein. The table has roughly 490,000 distinct CDR3 sequences, around 15% seen once. These data were also filed under a second study, of yellow fever vaccine responses in identical twins.

The sequencing input was CD4+ T cells sorted from blood. The receptors originated from a woman under 30 in good health. Both conserved end residues are part of each CDR3. Each record gives: clone size, D gene, V gene, J gene, CDR3 DNA, CDR3 protein. D genes are given only for firm matches. Clone size appears in some rows only: once, few, many, or a class for an expanded clone.

size: few; D: .; V: TRBV7-2; J: TRBJ2-4; DNA: TGTGCCAGCAGCCTGGGACATATCAACCTAGCCAAAAACATTCAGTACTTC; CDR3: CASSLGHINLAKNIQYF
size: .; D: .; V: TRBV20-1; J: TRBJ2-3; DNA: TGCAGTGCTAGCCAGGGGAGGGGAGATACGCAGTATTTT; CDR3: CSASQGRGDTQYF
size: .; D: .; V: TRBV3-1; J: TRBJ2-7; DNA: TGTGCCAGCAGCCAAGAGGGAAAGGCTGGGTACTTC; CDR3: CASSQEGKAGYF
size: .; D: .; V: TRBV6-1; J: TRBJ2-5; DNA: TGTGCCAGCAGTAAATACTATGGGGGAGCAGAGACCCAGTACTTC; CDR3: CASSKYYGGAETQYF
size: many; D: TRBD2; V: TRBV12-3/TRBV12-4; J: TRBJ2-3; DNA: TGTGCCAGCAGCCCTAGCGGGGGGGGCGCAGATACGCAGTATTTT; CDR3: CASSPSGGGADTQYF
size: many; D: TRBD2; V: TRBV7-2; J: TRBJ2-7; DNA: TGCGCCAGCAGCCCCACTAGCGGAAGCTCCTACGAGCAGTACTTC; CDR3: CASSPTSGSSYEQYF
size: few; D: .; V: TRBV12-3/TRBV12-4; J: TRBJ1-5; DNA: TGTGCCAGCAGTACCTGGGGGGGCGATCAGCCCCAGCATTTT; CDR3: CASSTWGGDQPQHF
size: many; D: .; V: TRBV14; J: TRBJ2-7; DNA: TGTGCCAGCAGCCGGACAGAAGGGTACGAGCAGTACTTC; CDR3: CASSRTEGYEQYF
size: few; D: TRBD1; V: TRBV5-1; J: TRBJ2-2; DNA: TGCGCCAGCACAAGCAGGGGGACGAACACCGGGGAGCTGTTTTTT; CDR3: CASTSRGTNTGELFF
size: many; D: .; V: TRBV7-6; J: TRBJ1-2; DNA: TGTGCCAGCAGCTTATCCCCCCGCGGCGACTATGGCTACACCTTC; CDR3: CASSLSPRGDYGYTF
size: many; D: .; V: TRBV15; J: TRBJ2-7; DNA: TGTGCCACCAGCGGAGGGTCCCTGAAGTCCTACGAGCAGTACTTC; CDR3: CATSGGSLKSYEQYF
size: many; D: TRBD2; V: TRBV27; J: TRBJ2-1; DNA: TGTGCCAGCAGCCCTGGACTAGCGGGAGGAAACCGAGGAATTTACAATGAGCAGTTCTTC; CDR3: CASSPGLAGGNRGIYNEQFF
size: many; D: TRBD1; V: TRBV3-1; J: TRBJ1-5; DNA: TGTGCCAGCAGCCAAGGGGCAGGGGGCCGTCAGCCCCAGCATTTT; CDR3: CASSQGAGGRQPQHF
size: few; D: TRBD1; V: TRBV24-1; J: TRBJ2-5; DNA: TGTGCCACCAGTGATTCAAGGCTGGGACAGGGAGAGACCCAGTACTTC; CDR3: CATSDSRLGQGETQYF
size: .; D: .; V: TRBV12-3/TRBV12-4; J: TRBJ2-6; DNA: TGTGCCAGCAGTTCGGGGGATTCTGGGGCCAACGTCCTGACTTTC; CDR3: CASSSGDSGANVLTF
size: .; D: .; V: TRBV3-1; J: TRBJ2-5; DNA: TGTGCCAGCAGCCCCCACGGGTACCAAGAGACCCAGTACTTC; CDR3: CASSPHGYQETQYF
size: few; D: .; V: TRBV7-3; J: TRBJ2-7; DNA: TGTGCCAGCAGCTTAGGTTTGGGCCAATCCTACGAGCAGTACTTC; CDR3: CASSLGLGQSYEQYF